This TCR beta chain is from a study of Tregs in tolerant kidney transplant recipients (dated by TCRdb to the late 2010s). Concerning the study at large: Related donors were used in the transplants with nonmyeloablative bone marrow transplantation, and mixed chimerism was transient in the human trials. The study applied TCRbeta sequencing to find donor-specific regulatory T cells before combined kidney and bone marrow transplantation and then followed those same cells after transplant.

Findings and caveats that apply to the study as a whole: Biological reproducibility was not directly assessed, although technical replication error appeared to be minimal. Because the PCR primers were changed over time for some patients, nucleotide-level comparison could not be performed across the samples from those patients. The most biologically relevant and donor-specific TCRbeta repertoire appeared to be identified by expanding Tregs with activated donor B cells. Donor-specific Treg expansion exceeded global Treg expansion in tolerant patients, suggesting antigen-driven rather than nonspecific expansion. The study was constrained by small patient numbers, and validation of the findings is required in larger populations and under other immunosuppression protocols.

Details on this clone: Its antigen is not yet known. No base-level quality is on record; no much larger clone is a single base apart.

For TCRbeta CDR3 sequencing, genomic DNA from the sorted cells was extracted using the QIAGEN DNeasy Blood and Tissue Kit. High-throughput TCRbeta CDR3 sequencing, which included PCR amplification with bias correction and internal controls, was done commercially through immunoSEQ. As for the authors' bioinformatics: Unique productive TCRbeta sequences were defined by CDR3 nucleotide sequence when primers matched and otherwise by CDR3 amino acid sequence together with Vbeta and Jbeta genes. To correct sorting error, sequences shared between sorted populations at a frequency ratio of 2:1 or less were removed; the rest were assigned to the higher population. Sequences were defined as donor-reactive when expanded at least 5-fold in CFSE-low cells versus unstimulated cells and present at a frequency of at least 0.01% in CFSE-low cells. Repertoire divergence was quantified by Jensen-Shannon divergence using the top 100 TCRbeta sequences ranked by frequency. For samples with multiple sequencing runs, sorting error was corrected in each run separately before the runs were combined. Entries here come from immuneACCESS through TCRdb and include only in-frame sequences with V and J called. Some clones fail to appear in such tables; in the studies checked, an unresolved V gene covers under half of the shortfall, and the cause of the remainder is unknown. From that table come the V and J calls and clone size; the DNA was used to work out D and trimming. Recorded for this sample are some 74,000 clones; around 90% of them occurred a single time. The top ten hold approximately 0.37% of the sample.

In the paper's terms, the time point label means: blood sample drawn before combined kidney and bone marrow transplant. Unstimulated Tregs (CD4+CD25+CD127-), CD4+ non-Tregs (CD4+CD25-), CD4 and CD8 cells were FACS-sorted from thawed PBMCs. Prior to Treg sorting, thawed PBMCs were rested overnight with about 210 IU/ml IL-2 at 37 degrees C. The patients were a few recipients of combined kidney and bone marrow transplants from the ITN036ST trial, and samples were available only for these trial subjects. Healthy control blood was separated into PBMCs by Ficoll density gradient and cryopreserved, and patient PBMCs were collected both before and after transplant. Material: Tregs from blood, obtained before the transplant. The sequence was collected from a human donor who received a combined kidney and bone marrow transplant.

The DNA sequence is TGTGCCAGCAGCGGACCGGGACAGGGAGAGGCAAGCTATGGCTACACCTTC. The resulting protein is CASSGPGQGEASYGYTF. Rearrangement joined TRBV9 to TRBJ1-2; the junction holds 9 bases that match TRBD1. According to the germline V gene, CDR1 reads SGDLS and CDR2 reads YYNGEE. Ends trimmed: V by 3 bases, J by 4 bases; bases unmatched to a gene: 13. The CDR3 runs 17 residues from the cysteine to the phenylalanine. Only the CDR3 part of the read is kept: 51 bases, read in frame from the first base.